This T cell receptor (beta chain) comes out of a study of blood T cell repertoires in COVID-19. Study as a whole: T cells, B-cell-depleted T cells, or PBMCs provided the cDNA or gDNA that served as material.

Profiled with immunoSEQ multiplex PCR; TCRdb holds only in-frame clones, not every one. Counted here are over 100,000 clones, more than 85% occurring once; the ten biggest clones make up under 3%. J was trimmed by 7 bases and V by 10 bases; bases with no gene match: 9. The CDR3 has 13 residues. This clone was counted a single time. The chain carries TRBV12-3 or TRBV12-4 and TRBJ2-1; 8 bases match TRBD2. The sample taken for sequencing was peripheral blood. The clonotype originates from a man aged 45-65 years with active or convalescent COVID-19. The DNA of the CDR3 is TGTGCCATTTCGGGGGGGCAGGTGAATGAGCAGTTCTTC. Translation gives CAISGGQVNEQFF.